This TCR beta chain was recorded in a study of cytotoxic CD8 clonotypes in ibrutinib-treated CLL. At the level of the study: The patients, roughly twelve relapsed/refractory and under 16 treatment-naive, included around 17 who were IGHV unmutated.

Regarding the study as a whole: Public clonotypes, found uncommonly, either contracted or stayed stable on treatment. Clonality showed a rise at ibrutinib response that reversed toward baseline at progression. Sustained-remission patients were sampled at different times than progressing patients were.

Data came from immunoSEQ multiplex PCR; TCRdb stores just in-frame clones and leaves some out. Seen here are 80,000 to 95,000 clones, around 79% observed once, and the top ten hold approximately 5.1%. Note on this clone: Its antigen is not known.

Sequenced material: PBMCs, taken after 12 months of ibrutinib treatment. This clonotype was obtained from a human donor with chronic lymphocytic leukemia.

The CDR3 is CASSLGSGIKNIQYF. CDR3 DNA: TGTGCCAGCAGCTTGGGGAGCGGGATAAAAAACATTCAGTACTTC. V is TRBV5-4 and J is TRBJ2-4, with 7 bases that match TRBD2. The CDR3 is made up of 15 amino acids. Germline lookup yields CDR1 SGHNT and CDR2 YYREEE (reference sequence). V was clipped by 0 bases and J by 4 bases; unmatched bases: 4.